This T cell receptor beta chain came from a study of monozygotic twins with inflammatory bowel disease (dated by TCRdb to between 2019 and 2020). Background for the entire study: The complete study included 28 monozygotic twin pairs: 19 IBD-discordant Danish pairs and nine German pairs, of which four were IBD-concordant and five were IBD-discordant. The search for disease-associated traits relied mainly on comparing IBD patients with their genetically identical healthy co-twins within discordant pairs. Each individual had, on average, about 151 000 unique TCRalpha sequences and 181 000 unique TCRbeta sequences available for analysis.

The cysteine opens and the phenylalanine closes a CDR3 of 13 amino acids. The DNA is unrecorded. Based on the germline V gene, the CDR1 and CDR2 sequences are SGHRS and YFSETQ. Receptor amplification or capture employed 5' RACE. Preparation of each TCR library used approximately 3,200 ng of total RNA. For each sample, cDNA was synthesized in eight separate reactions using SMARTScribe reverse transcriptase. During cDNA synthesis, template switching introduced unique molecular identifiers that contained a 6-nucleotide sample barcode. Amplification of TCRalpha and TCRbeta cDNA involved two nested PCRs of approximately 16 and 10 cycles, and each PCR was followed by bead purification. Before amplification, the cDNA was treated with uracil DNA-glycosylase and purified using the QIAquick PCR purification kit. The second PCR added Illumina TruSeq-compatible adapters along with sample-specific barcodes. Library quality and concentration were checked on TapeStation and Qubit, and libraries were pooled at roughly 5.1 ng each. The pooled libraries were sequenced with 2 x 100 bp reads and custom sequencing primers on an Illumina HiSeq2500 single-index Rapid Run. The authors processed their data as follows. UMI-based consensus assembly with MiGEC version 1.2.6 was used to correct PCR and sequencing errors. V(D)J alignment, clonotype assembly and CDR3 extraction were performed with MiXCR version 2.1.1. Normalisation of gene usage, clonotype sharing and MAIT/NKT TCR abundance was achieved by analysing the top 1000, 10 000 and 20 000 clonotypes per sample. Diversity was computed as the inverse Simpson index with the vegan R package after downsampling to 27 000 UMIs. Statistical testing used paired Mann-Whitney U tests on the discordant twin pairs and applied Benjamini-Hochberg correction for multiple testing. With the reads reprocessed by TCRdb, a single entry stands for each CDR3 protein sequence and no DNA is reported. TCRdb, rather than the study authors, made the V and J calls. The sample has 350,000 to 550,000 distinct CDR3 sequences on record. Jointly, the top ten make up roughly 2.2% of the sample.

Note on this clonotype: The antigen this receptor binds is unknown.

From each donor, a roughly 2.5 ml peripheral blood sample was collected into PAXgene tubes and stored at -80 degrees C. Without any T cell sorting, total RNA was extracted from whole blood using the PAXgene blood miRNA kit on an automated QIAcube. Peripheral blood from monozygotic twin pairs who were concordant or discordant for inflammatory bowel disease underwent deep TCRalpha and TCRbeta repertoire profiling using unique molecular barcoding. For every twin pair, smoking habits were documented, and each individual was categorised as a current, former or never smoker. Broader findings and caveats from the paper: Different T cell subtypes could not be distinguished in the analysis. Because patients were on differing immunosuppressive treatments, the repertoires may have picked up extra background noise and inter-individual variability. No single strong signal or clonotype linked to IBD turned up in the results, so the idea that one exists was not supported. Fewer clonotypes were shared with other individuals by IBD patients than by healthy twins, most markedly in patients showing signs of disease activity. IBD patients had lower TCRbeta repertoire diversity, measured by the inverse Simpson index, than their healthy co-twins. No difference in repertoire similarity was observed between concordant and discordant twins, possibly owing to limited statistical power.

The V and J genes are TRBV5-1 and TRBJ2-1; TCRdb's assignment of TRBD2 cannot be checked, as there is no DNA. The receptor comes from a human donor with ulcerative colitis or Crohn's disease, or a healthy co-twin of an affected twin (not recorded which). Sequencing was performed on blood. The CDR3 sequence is CASSSAEGLLKFF.